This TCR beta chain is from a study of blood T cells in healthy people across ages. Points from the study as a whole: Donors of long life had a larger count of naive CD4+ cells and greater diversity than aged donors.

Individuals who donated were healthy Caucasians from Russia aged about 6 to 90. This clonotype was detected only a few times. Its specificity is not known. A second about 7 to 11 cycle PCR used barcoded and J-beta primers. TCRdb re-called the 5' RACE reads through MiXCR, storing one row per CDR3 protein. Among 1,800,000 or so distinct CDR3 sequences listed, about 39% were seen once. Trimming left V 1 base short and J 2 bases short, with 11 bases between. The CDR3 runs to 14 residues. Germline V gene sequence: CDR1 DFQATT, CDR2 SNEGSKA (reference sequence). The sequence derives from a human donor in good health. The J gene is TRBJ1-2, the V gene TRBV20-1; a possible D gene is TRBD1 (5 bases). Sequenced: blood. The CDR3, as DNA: TGCAGTGCTAGAGGCGTGGGGACCAACTATGGCTACACCTTC. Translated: CSARGVGTNYGYTF.